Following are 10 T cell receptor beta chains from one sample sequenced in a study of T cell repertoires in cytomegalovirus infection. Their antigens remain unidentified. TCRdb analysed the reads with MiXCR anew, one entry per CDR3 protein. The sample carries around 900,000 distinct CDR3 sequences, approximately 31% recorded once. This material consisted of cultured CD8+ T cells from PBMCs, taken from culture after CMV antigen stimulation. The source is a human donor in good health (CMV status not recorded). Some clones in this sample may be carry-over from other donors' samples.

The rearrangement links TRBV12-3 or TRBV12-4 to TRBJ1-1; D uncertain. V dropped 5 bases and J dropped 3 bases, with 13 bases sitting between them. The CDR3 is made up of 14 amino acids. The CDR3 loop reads CASSHDSWDTEAFF. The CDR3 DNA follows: TGTGCCAGCAGTCATGACTCATGGGACACTGAAGCTTTCTTT.

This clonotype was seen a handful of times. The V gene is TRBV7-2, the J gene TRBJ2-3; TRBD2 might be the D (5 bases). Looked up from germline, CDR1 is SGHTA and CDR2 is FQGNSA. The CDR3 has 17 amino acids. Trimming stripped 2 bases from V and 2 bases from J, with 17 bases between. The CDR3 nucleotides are TGTGCCAGCAGCTTAAGGGCCGGGAATCGATTCACAGATACGCAGTATTTT. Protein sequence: CASSLRAGNRFTDTQYF. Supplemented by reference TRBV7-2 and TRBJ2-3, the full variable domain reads GAGVSQSPSNKVTEKGKDVELRCDPISGHTALYWYRQSLGQGLEFLIYFQGNSAPDKSGLPSDRFSAERTGGSVSTLTIQRTQQEDSAVYLCASSLRAGNRFTDTQYFGPGTRLTVL.

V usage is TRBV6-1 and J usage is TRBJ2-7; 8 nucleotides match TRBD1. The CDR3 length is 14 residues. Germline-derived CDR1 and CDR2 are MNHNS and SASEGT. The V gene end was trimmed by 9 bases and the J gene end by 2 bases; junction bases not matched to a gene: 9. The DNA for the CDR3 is TGTGCCAGTCAAGAAGGGACAGGACCCTACGAGCAGTACGTC. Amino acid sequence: CASQEGTGPYEQYV.

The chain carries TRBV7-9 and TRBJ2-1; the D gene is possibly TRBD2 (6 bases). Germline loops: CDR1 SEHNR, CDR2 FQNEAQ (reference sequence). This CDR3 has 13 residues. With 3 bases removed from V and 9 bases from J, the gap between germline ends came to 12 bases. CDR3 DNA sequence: TGTGCCAGCAGCTTTAGAGGGGAGGTTGAGCAGTTCTTC. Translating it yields CASSFRGEVEQFF.

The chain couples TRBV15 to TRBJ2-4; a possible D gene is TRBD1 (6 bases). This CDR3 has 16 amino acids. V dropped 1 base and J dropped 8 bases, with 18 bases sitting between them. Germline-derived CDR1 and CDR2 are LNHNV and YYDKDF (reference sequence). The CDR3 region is CATSRAWTDLGDIQYF. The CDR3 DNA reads TGTGCCACCAGCAGAGCTTGGACAGATTTAGGGGACATTCAGTACTTC.

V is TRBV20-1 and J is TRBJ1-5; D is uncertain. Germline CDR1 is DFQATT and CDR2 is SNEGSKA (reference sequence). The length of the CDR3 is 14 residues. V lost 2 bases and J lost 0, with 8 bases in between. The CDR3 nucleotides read TGCAGTGCTAGACAGGATTATAGCAATCAGCCCCAGCATTTT. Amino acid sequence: CSARQDYSNQPQHF.

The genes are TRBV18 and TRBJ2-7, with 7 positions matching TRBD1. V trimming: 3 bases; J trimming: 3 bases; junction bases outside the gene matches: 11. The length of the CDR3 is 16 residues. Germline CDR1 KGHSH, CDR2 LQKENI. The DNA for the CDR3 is TGTGCCAGCTCACCCTTCCCGCCGACAGGGATCTACGAGCAGTACTTC. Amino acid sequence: CASSPFPPTGIYEQYF.

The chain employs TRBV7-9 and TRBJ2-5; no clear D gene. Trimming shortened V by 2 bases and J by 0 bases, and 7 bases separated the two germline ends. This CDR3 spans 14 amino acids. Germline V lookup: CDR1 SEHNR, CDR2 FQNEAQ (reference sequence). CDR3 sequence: CASSLNAYQETQYF. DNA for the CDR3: TGTGCCAGCAGCTTAAACGCCTACCAAGAGACCCAGTACTTC.

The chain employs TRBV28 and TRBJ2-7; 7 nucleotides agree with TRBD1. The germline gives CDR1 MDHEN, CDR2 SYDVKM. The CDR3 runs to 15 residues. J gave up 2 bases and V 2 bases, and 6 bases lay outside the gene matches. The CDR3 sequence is CASSLKTGAPYEQYV. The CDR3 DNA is TGTGCCAGCAGTTTAAAAACAGGGGCCCCCTACGAGCAGTACGTC.

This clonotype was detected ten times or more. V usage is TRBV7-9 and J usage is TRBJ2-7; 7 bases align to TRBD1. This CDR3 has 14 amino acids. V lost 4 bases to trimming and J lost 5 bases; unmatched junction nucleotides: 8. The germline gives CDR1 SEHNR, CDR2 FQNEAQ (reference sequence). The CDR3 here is CASSSETGVHEQYV. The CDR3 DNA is TGTGCCAGCAGCTCAGAAACAGGGGTCCACGAGCAGTACGTC.